Each of the 30 T cell receptor beta chains below was sequenced from the same sample in a study of control samples from healthy donors and cancer patients. Assay used: immunoSEQ multiplex PCR; TCRdb lists only in-frame clones, some missing. The sample contains 78,000 or so clones, roughly 87% of which appear only once. The specimen sequenced was blood. Every receptor here comes from a woman in her forties or fifties in good health.

This clone was seen a few times. This sequence joins TRBV5-1 and TRBJ2-1, with 9 bases that match TRBD2. CDR1 SGHRS and CDR2 YFSETQ come from the germline V gene. The J segment lost 6 bases and the V segment lost 2 bases, leaving 6 bases of the junction unmatched. This CDR3 has 15 residues. The CDR3, as DNA: TGCGCCAGCAGCTTCCTAGCGGGACAGTCCAATGAGCAGTTCTTC. Its protein product is CASSFLAGQSNEQFF.

V gene TRBV7-3 combines with J gene TRBJ2-1; D is possibly TRBD2 (5 bases). Germline values: CDR1 SGHTA, CDR2 FQGTGA. The CDR3 is made up of 12 amino acids. Trimming removed 3 bases at V and 9 bases at J, with 9 bases between. The CDR3: CASSLSGGEQFF. The CDR3 DNA sequence: TGTGCCAGCAGCTTGAGCGGAGGTGAGCAGTTCTTC. The entire variable domain, with the rest obtained from reference TRBV7-3 and TRBJ2-1, is as follows: GAGVSQTPSNKVTEKGKYVELRCDPISGHTALYWYRQSLGQGPEFLIYFQGTGAADDSGLPNDRFFAVRPEGSVSTLKIQRTERGDSAVYLCASSLSGGEQFFGPGTRLTVL.

For the CDR3, the DNA is TGTGCCAGCAGCTTGGAATTACGACGGCTCAGCTCCTACGAGCAGTACTTC. Translated: CASSLELRRLSSYEQYF. The chain employs TRBV5-6 and TRBJ2-7; D unclear. The germline V gene encodes CDR1 SGHDT and CDR2 YYEEEE. The CDR3 has 17 residues. Trimming removed 0 bases at V and 0 bases at J, with 16 bases between.

Relative to its sample, this clone is medium-sized. The chain uses TRBV11-2 and TRBJ2-3; possibly TRBD1 for D (7 bases). The V end lost 5 bases, the J end lost 3 bases, and 18 bases lay between the germline ends. There are 16 residues in the CDR3. Per germline, CDR1 SGHAT and CDR2 FQNNGV. DNA for the CDR3: TGTGCCAGCAGCACACAGGGGAGGACTTTAACAGATACGCAGTATTTT. It is translated as CASSTQGRTLTDTQYF.

The genes are TRBV5-1 and TRBJ2-7, with TRBD1 matching 7 bases. V shed 1 base and J 7 bases; nucleotides not matched to a gene: 8. Germline V gene lookup returns CDR1 SGHRS and CDR2 YFSETQ. The CDR3 is made up of 14 amino acids. CDR3 sequence: CASSLKQGTLEQYF. The DNA of the CDR3 is TGCGCCAGCAGCTTGAAACAGGGGACGTTAGAGCAGTACTTC.

The chain joins TRBV4-1 to TRBJ1-2; possibly TRBD1 for D (5 bases). Germline CDR1 and CDR2: MGHRA and YSYEKL. V shed 0 bases and J shed 8 bases, with 16 bases lying between them. The CDR3 has 15 residues. The CDR3 DNA reads TGCGCCAGCAGCCAAGATTCCCTCTCTCGGGGCGGCTACACCTTC. Translated: CASSQDSLSRGGYTF.

This rearrangement joins TRBV7-9 to TRBJ2-1, with TRBD2 identical over 13 bases. The CDR3 runs 17 residues. V trimming: 3 bases; J trimming: 5 bases; junction bases outside the gene matches: 7. CDR1 SEHNR and CDR2 FQNEAQ come from the germline V gene (reference sequence). CDR3 DNA: TGTGCCAGCAGCTTTAGTCCCGGGACTAGCGGGGACAATGAGCAGTTCTTC. It translates to CASSFSPGTSGDNEQFF.

The gene calls are TRBV7-6 and TRBJ2-2; no firm D call. CDR3 length: 16 amino acids. CDR1 SGHVS and CDR2 FNYEAQ come from the germline V gene. Trimming took 2 bases from V and 0 from J, leaving 10 bases between them. The DNA of the CDR3 is TGTGCCAGCAGCTTAATGACACAGCCGAACACCGGGGAGCTGTTTTTT. This gives the protein CASSLMTQPNTGELFF.

CDR3 DNA: TGTGCCAGCGCCCGTGGGACCCCCCCAGATACGCAGTATTTT. Its protein is CASARGTPPDTQYF. V gene TRBV9 combines with J gene TRBJ2-3; D assignment may be TRBD1 or TRBD2 (5 bases each). Looked up from germline, CDR1 is SGDLS and CDR2 is YYNGEE. Trimming took off 7 bases at V and 4 bases at J, with 16 bases between the two ends. CDR3 length equals 14 residues.

The CDR3 here is CASSLLGEGYTF. DNA for the CDR3: TGTGCCAGCAGTTTATTAGGGGAAGGCTACACCTTC. The chain recombines TRBV12-3 or TRBV12-4 with TRBJ1-2, with D possibly being TRBD1 (5 bases). This CDR3 contains 12 residues. Trimming pared 2 bases from V and 8 bases from J, leaving 9 bases between.

Relative to its sample, this clone is medium-sized. This chain joins TRBV19 and TRBJ2-1, with D maybe TRBD1 (6 bases). V lost 9 bases and J lost 4, with 10 bases in between. Per the germline V gene, CDR1 is LNHDA and CDR2 is SQIVND (reference sequence). CDR3 size: 12 residues. The CDR3 nucleotides are TGTGCCAGCGGGACATCGTACAATGAGCAGTTCTTC. Translated, it gives CASGTSYNEQFF.

The chain uses TRBV12-5 and TRBJ2-1; D is tentatively TRBD1 or TRBD2 (6 bases each). Trimming took off 1 base at V and 4 bases at J, with 11 bases between the two ends. The CDR3 extends over 15 amino acids. Germline assignment: CDR1 LGHNT and CDR2 FRNRAP. The DNA for the CDR3 is TGTGCTAGTGGTTTGGGGGGGGACACATACAATGAGCAGTTCTTC. Translation gives CASGLGGDTYNEQFF.

The V gene is TRBV19, the J gene TRBJ1-3; 9 positions match TRBD1. Germline V CDR1 and CDR2: LNHDA, SQIVND (reference sequence). The junction had 1 base not matched to a gene; V was cut back by 4 bases and J by 0 bases. The CDR3 consists of 15 residues. CDR3 region: CASSTTGGSGNTIYF. In DNA, the CDR3 is TGTGCCAGTAGTACGACAGGGGGCTCTGGAAACACCATATATTTT.

This sequence joins TRBV3-1 (or the pseudogene TRBV3-2) and TRBJ2-3; a weak D match, TRBD1 (6 bases). The CDR3 covers 15 residues. The germline gives CDR1 LGHDT, CDR2 YNNKEL (reference sequence). The germline V and J ends were trimmed by 3 bases and 6 bases, with 16 bases remaining between them. The CDR3 region is CASSQANRVGDTQYF. The CDR3, as DNA: TGTGCCAGCAGCCAGGCGAACAGGGTCGGGGATACGCAGTATTTT.

This chain links TRBV28 with TRBJ1-1; D not resolved. The CDR3 is 14 amino acids. Germline V gene sequence: CDR1 MDHEN, CDR2 SYDVKM. Trimming shortened V by 6 bases and J by 6 bases, and 17 bases separated the two germline ends. CDR3: CASSPRVGSPEAFF. The CDR3 DNA reads as TGTGCCAGCAGCCCTCGGGTCGGGAGCCCTGAAGCTTTCTTT.

This clone showed up just a few times. V usage is TRBV2 and J usage is TRBJ2-5; 9 bases agree with TRBD2. The germline V gene encodes CDR1 SNHLY and CDR2 FYNNEI. This CDR3 has 13 residues. V shed 11 bases and J 5 bases; nucleotides not matched to a gene: 9. The CDR3 loop is CAGSPAGGETQYF. The DNA for the CDR3 is TGTGCCGGATCACCTGCGGGAGGGGAGACCCAGTACTTC. Complete variable domain (other parts from reference TRBV2 and TRBJ2-5): EPEVTQTPSHQVTQMGQEVILRCVPISNHLYFYWYRQILGQKVEFLVSFYNNEISEKSEIFDDQFSVERPDGSNFTLKIRSTKLEDSAMYFCAGSPAGGETQYFGPGTRLLVL.

The CDR3 is CASSPTGRENIQYF. CDR3 coding DNA: TGTGCCAGCAGCCCCACCGGGAGGGAAAACATTCAGTACTTC. V usage is TRBV11-3 and J usage is TRBJ2-4; 8 nucleotides align to TRBD2. The CDR3 spans 14 residues. Germline V gene sequence: CDR1 SGHNT, CDR2 YENEEA. V lost 5 bases to trimming and J lost 5 bases; unmatched junction nucleotides: 5.

This rearrangement joins TRBV9 to TRBJ2-1; D remains unclear. The length of the CDR3 is 14 residues. Germline loops: CDR1 SGDLS, CDR2 YYNGEE. The V end lost 0 bases, the J end lost 5 bases, and 9 bases lay between the germline ends. This chain's CDR3 is CASSVVTSDNEQFF. The CDR3, as DNA: TGTGCCAGCAGCGTAGTGACGAGCGACAATGAGCAGTTCTTC.

The chain uses TRBV5-4 and TRBJ2-3, with TRBD2 matching over 9 bases. Looked up from germline, CDR1 is SGHNT and CDR2 is YYREEE (reference sequence). V shed 6 bases, J shed 7 bases, and the junction held 9 bases outside the gene matches. This CDR3 comprises 14 residues. The CDR3 DNA reads TGTGCCAGCACCCAGGGGCGGGAGGGTAATACGCAGTATTTT. Amino acids: CASTQGREGNTQYF.

This chain uses TRBV2 with TRBJ1-1; D perhaps matches TRBD1 (6 bases). The CDR3 runs to 13 residues. The germline CDR1 and CDR2 sequences are SNHLY and FYNNEI. Trimming left V 6 bases short and J 1 base short, with 9 bases between. The CDR3 reads CASRLRGNTEAFF. The CDR3 DNA reads TGTGCCAGCAGGCTCAGGGGGAACACTGAAGCTTTCTTT.

This chain uses TRBV14 with TRBJ1-6, with unresolved D. Germline CDR1 is SGHDN and CDR2 is FVKESK. V was clipped by 4 bases and J by 5 bases, with 12 bases between them. CDR3 length: 15 residues. The CDR3 here is CASSLLTANNSPLHF. CDR3 nucleotides: TGTGCCAGCAGCCTGCTAACAGCTAATAATTCACCCCTCCACTTT.

The chain carries TRBV28 and TRBJ1-2, with unresolved D. The V and J ends lost 7 bases and 4 bases respectively, with 10 bases between them. The CDR3 is made up of 12 amino acids. The germline V gene encodes CDR1 MDHEN and CDR2 SYDVKM. CDR3 sequence (DNA): TGTGCCAGCATCGACATCCTCTATGGCTACACCTTC. Its translation: CASIDILYGYTF.

The chain combines TRBV5-6 with TRBJ1-4, with 8 bases lining up with TRBD1. Germline V gene lookup returns CDR1 SGHDT and CDR2 YYEEEE. There are 14 residues in the CDR3. After removal of 4 bases from V and 7 bases from J, the junction contained 6 bases not matched to a gene. DNA of the CDR3: TGTGCCAGCAGCCAGGGGGCCCAGGTTGAAAAACTGTTTTTT. Translation gives CASSQGAQVEKLFF.

This sequence joins TRBV11-3 and TRBJ2-3; weak D call: TRBD2 (5 bases). V lost 5 bases to trimming and J lost 5 bases, with 14 bases between them. The germline gives CDR1 SGHNT, CDR2 YENEEA. This CDR3 contains 14 residues. The CDR3 DNA sequence: TGTGCCAGCAGCAACGGGGTAGAGGTAGATACGCAGTATTTT. This sequence encodes CASSNGVEVDTQYF.

In its sample, this clone was seen once. The V and J genes are TRBV15 and TRBJ2-1, with no clear D. Germline V gene lookup returns CDR1 LNHNV and CDR2 YYDKDF (reference sequence). With 0 bases removed from V and 5 bases from J, the gap between germline ends came to 8 bases. The CDR3 sequence is 14 residues long. The CDR3 loop reads CATSRDLSNNEQFF. The CDR3 DNA reads as TGTGCCACCAGCAGAGATCTTAGCAACAATGAGCAGTTCTTC.

The genes are TRBV2 and TRBJ1-1; D perhaps matches TRBD1 (5 bases). Per germline, CDR1 SNHLY and CDR2 FYNNEI. The CDR3 contains 14 residues. V lost 5 bases to trimming and J lost 7 bases, with 17 bases between them. CDR3 nucleotides: TGTGCCAGCAGTCAGATACCCCGGGACGGTGAAGCTTTCTTT. Its protein is CASSQIPRDGEAFF.

The chain employs TRBV4-2 and TRBJ2-5; D perhaps matches TRBD2 (5 bases). The CDR3 has 16 amino acids. CDR1 LGHNA and CDR2 YNFKEQ come from the germline V gene. V was pared by 0 bases and J by 5 bases, with 16 bases between. Here the CDR3 DNA reads TGTGCCAGCAGCCAAGATCAGGCAGAGCCGGGGGAGACCCAGTACTTC. Translation gives CASSQDQAEPGETQYF.

V usage is TRBV7-3 and J usage is TRBJ2-7; either TRBD1 or TRBD2 may fit D (6 bases each). Germline V gene sequence: CDR1 SGHTA, CDR2 FQGTGA. This CDR3 has 15 amino acids. Trimming stripped 1 base from V and 3 bases from J, with 13 bases between. The chain's CDR3 is CASSLNGGGFYEQYF. DNA of the CDR3: TGTGCCAGCAGCTTAAACGGGGGCGGATTCTACGAGCAGTACTTC.

In this sample, this clone turned up once. The chain links TRBV11-2 to TRBJ2-3, with D unclear. The ends were cut back, 3 bases at V and 2 bases at J, with 15 bases in the middle. Germline CDR1 and CDR2: SGHAT and FQNNGV. CDR3 length equals 16 residues. DNA of the CDR3: TGTGCCAGCAGCTTTCTGGCGAGTCGTCACACAGATACGCAGTATTTT. This encodes CASSFLASRHTDTQYF.

A remark on this clone: Other DNA variants within this sample encode the same CDR3. This sequence joins TRBV18 and TRBJ2-3; TRBD1 agrees at 9 bases. The J segment lost 1 base and the V segment lost 3 bases, leaving 2 bases of the junction unmatched. Germline loops: CDR1 KGHSH, CDR2 LQKENI. The CDR3 runs 15 residues. CDR3 in amino acids: CASSPRQGGTDTQYF. CDR3 sequence (DNA): TGTGCCAGCTCACCTAGACAGGGGGGCACAGATACGCAGTATTTT. Full variable domain (missing parts from reference TRBV18 and TRBJ2-3): NAGVMQNPRHLVRRRGQEARLRCSPMKGHSHVYWYRQLPEEGLKFMVYLQKENIIDESGMPKERFSAEFPKEGPSILRIQQVVRGDSAAYFCASSPRQGGTDTQYFGPGTRLTVL.